The present T cell receptor beta chain was sequenced within a study of blood T cell repertoires in COVID-19. In the study overall: Whether acute or convalescent, the COVID-19 samples came from the United States, Italy and Spain. T cells, B-cell-depleted T cells, or PBMCs supplied cDNA or gDNA.

Trimming took 5 bases from V and 4 from J; bases not matched to a gene: 9. The CDR3 is made up of 16 amino acids. CDR1 and CDR2 from the germline V gene are SGHTA and FQGNSA. Original processing notes: From reference gene primer amplification, estimates of nucleated cell counts were derived. This table comes from immunoSEQ multiplex PCR, and its TCRdb copy is limited to in-frame clones, with some not included. Clonal size and the V and J genes are those of that table, whereas D and trimming came from the DNA. The sample lists more than 90,000 clones; roughly 84% were seen once. The clonotype was recovered from a man in his forties with acute or convalescent COVID-19. Sequenced: peripheral blood. V is TRBV7-2 and J is TRBJ2-7, with 12 bases that match TRBD2. DNA of the CDR3: TGTGCCAGCAGCGCAACGGGACTAGCGGGCATGTACGAGCAGTACTTC. Translated, it gives CASSATGLAGMYEQYF.